Each of the 12 T cell receptor beta chains below was sequenced from the same sample in a study of cytomegalovirus exposure and HLA in healthy donors (dated 2017 in TCRdb). The library was prepared using the immunoSEQ multiplex PCR assay. For the multiplex PCR, a mixture combining 60 forward primers for TCR Vbeta segments and 13 reverse primers for TCR Jbeta segments was used. TCRdb holds this immuneACCESS table with in-frame rearrangements only. Some clones are missing; in checked studies, unresolved V genes explain under half, and the rest has no known cause. Recorded for this sample are about 190,000 clones; around 82% of them occurred a single time. Of the sample, approximately 1.6% falls within the top ten clones. The sample taken for sequencing was PBMCs. The receptors stem from a middle-aged man in good health and CMV-seropositive.

Remarks on this clone: Other DNA sequences in this sample translate to the same CDR3. The rearrangement uses TRBV9 and TRBJ2-2, with unresolved D. The CDR3 contains 12 residues. Germline CDR1 reads SGDLS; CDR2 reads YYNGEE. V was pared by 0 bases and J by 6 bases, with 3 bases between. The CDR3: CASSVAAGELFF. CDR3 sequence (DNA): TGTGCCAGCAGCGTAGCAGCCGGGGAGCTGTTTTTT. The whole variable domain, remainder taken from reference TRBV9 and TRBJ2-2, is DSGVTQTPKHLITATGQRVTLRCSPRSGDLSVYWYQQSLDQGLQFLIQYYNGEERAKGNILERFSAQQFPDLHSELNLSSLELGDSALYFCASSVAAGELFFGEGSRLTVL.

This chain links TRBV5-6 with TRBJ2-5; 7 bases are a match to TRBD1. The CDR3 spans 15 residues. V trimming: 6 bases; J trimming: 1 base; junction bases outside the gene matches: 9. CDR1 is SGHDT, CDR2 YYEEEE, per germline. CDR3 bases: TGTGCCAGCACCCGACAGGGTAGGGCCCAAGAGACCCAGTACTTC. Translation gives CASTRQGRAQETQYF.

This clone has a handful of counts. This chain links TRBV11-2 with TRBJ1-2; D is ambiguous. Germline assignment: CDR1 SGHAT and CDR2 FQNNGV. V lost 1 base and J lost 4, with 13 bases in between. The CDR3 is 15 residues long. DNA of the CDR3: TGTGCCAGCAGCTTAGCACAACAGACCCGCTATGGCTACACCTTC. Its translation is CASSLAQQTRYGYTF. Full variable domain (outside the CDR3, taken from reference TRBV11-2 and TRBJ1-2): EAGVAQSPRYKIIEKRQSVAFWCNPISGHATLYWYQQILGQGPKLLIQFQNNGVVDDSQLPKDRFSAERLKGVDSTLKIQPAKLEDSAVYLCASSLAQQTRYGYTFGSGTRLTVV.

The rearrangement links TRBV5-4 to TRBJ1-6; 9 bases line up with TRBD1. The germline V gene encodes CDR1 SGHNT and CDR2 YYREEE (reference sequence). The length of the CDR3 is 14 residues. The junction had 2 bases not matched to a gene; V was cut back by 3 bases and J by 7 bases. The chain's CDR3 is CASSWGTGNSPLHF. The CDR3 bases are TGTGCCAGCAGCTGGGGGACAGGGAATTCACCCCTCCACTTT.

V is TRBV19 and J is TRBJ2-2, with 10 bases matching TRBD2. The CDR3 sequence is 15 residues long. The trim removed 3 bases at V and 6 bases at J, leaving 4 bases unmatched. Germline CDR1 reads LNHDA; CDR2 reads SQIVND (reference sequence). CDR3 nucleotides: TGTGCCAGTAGTATCCGAGCGGGAGGGGCCGGGGAGCTGTTTTTT. Its protein product is CASSIRAGGAGELFF.

V is TRBV29-1 and J is TRBJ2-1; tentatively, D is TRBD1 (6 bases). Trimming removed 6 bases from V and 0 bases from J, with 12 bases in between. The CDR3 runs 14 residues. In germline, CDR1 is SQVTM, CDR2 ANQGSEA. In DNA form, the CDR3 reads TGCAGCGTGGGGCTGGGGGCCTCCTACAATGAGCAGTTCTTC. Translating gives CSVGLGASYNEQFF.

The table lists this clone with a count of one. At one end, the junction sequence differs from germline, possibly due to a read error. The chain has TRBV7-9 and TRBJ1-5, with 9 bases lining up with TRBD1. The CDR3 has 15 residues. The V gene's germline CDR1 is SEHNR and CDR2 FQNEAQ (reference sequence). As DNA, the CDR3 is TGTTCCAGCAGCTCCTGGACAGGGGCCAATCAGCCCCAGCATTTT. It encodes CSSSSWTGANQPQHF.

The chain has TRBV28 and TRBJ1-3; unclear D gene. The germline V gene encodes CDR1 MDHEN and CDR2 SYDVKM. CDR3 size: 12 residues. The ends were cut back, 5 bases at V and 8 bases at J, with 10 bases in the middle. CDR3: CASSRVEDTIYF. DNA for the CDR3: TGTGCCAGCAGTCGGGTAGAGGACACCATATATTTT. Drawing the rest from reference TRBV28 and TRBJ1-3, the complete variable domain is DVKVTQSSRYLVKRTGEKVFLECVQDMDHENMFWYRQDPGLGLRLIYFSYDVKMKEKGDIPEGYSVSREKKERFSLILESASTNQTSMYLCASSRVEDTIYFGEGSWLTVV.

The rearrangement links TRBV4-2 to TRBJ2-7, with a tentative D call TRBD1 (5 bases). The V end was cut by 0 bases, the J end by 3 bases, with 12 bases between. The CDR3 sequence is 15 residues long. Per the germline V gene, CDR1 is LGHNA and CDR2 is YNFKEQ. CDR3 sequence reads: CASSQDFRQNYEQYF. The CDR3 nucleotides are TGTGCCAGCAGCCAAGATTTCCGACAGAACTACGAGCAGTACTTC.

The chain employs TRBV5-4 and TRBJ1-3, with D possibly TRBD1 on 6 matching bases. Germline V CDR1 and CDR2: SGHNT, YYREEE (reference sequence). Trimming cost V 3 bases and J 4 bases, with 20 bases left between them. This CDR3 has 17 amino acids. The CDR3 DNA follows: TGTGCCAGCAGCTCATCCCCGACAGGCCTCCGCGGAAACACCATATATTTT. Residues: CASSSSPTGLRGNTIYF.

The CDR3 DNA is TGTGCCAGCAGCGTAGGGCGGGCGGATTACGAGCAGTACTTC. This gives the protein CASSVGRADYEQYF. The chain couples TRBV9 to TRBJ2-7; D perhaps matches TRBD2 (5 bases). The CDR3 is 14 amino acids. Germline V gene lookup returns CDR1 SGDLS and CDR2 YYNGEE. V shed 0 bases and J shed 4 bases, with 11 bases lying between them.

As for this clone: One end of the junction does not line up with germline, which may come from a read error. The CDR3 loop is CASRASVTNNEQFF. The CDR3 DNA sequence: TGTGCTAGCAGGGCTAGCGTGACGAACAATGAGCAGTTCTTC. This chain joins TRBV7-7 and TRBJ2-1; D may be TRBD2 (6 bases). Looked up from germline, CDR1 is SSHAT and CDR2 is FNYEAQ (reference sequence). The CDR3 totals 14 residues.